This T cell receptor (beta chain) appears in the sequencing data of a study of blood T cell repertoires in COVID-19. Study context: The United States, Italy and Spain were the sources of the acute and convalescent COVID-19 samples. The analysed material was cDNA or gDNA that came from T cells, B-cell-depleted T cells, or PBMCs.

The authors' processing: Amplification of reference gene primers provided the estimated nucleated cell counts. The protocol was immunoSEQ multiplex PCR, while the TCRdb copy is restricted to in-frame clones and leaves out a portion. The D gene and trimming were derived from the DNA, and the V and J assignments and clone size from that table. The sample shows over 200,000 clones, more than 75% of them seen only once. Participants came from 24 US areas, aged about 18 to 90 years. The germline V gene has CDR1 SQVTM and CDR2 ANQGSEA. The V and J ends lost 5 bases and 5 bases, in that order; junction bases with no gene match: 3. The length of the CDR3 is 11 residues.

The sample comprised PBMCs or T cells enriched from blood (not recorded which). This receptor was identified in a man between 18 and 29 years old who had recovered from COVID-19. The rearrangement joins TRBV29-1 to TRBJ2-7; 7 bases line up with TRBD2. CDR3 sequence: CSVKRGDEQYF. The CDR3 coding sequence is TGCAGCGTTAAGCGGGGCGACGAGCAGTACTTC.